These T cell receptor beta chains were read from a single sample in a study of T cells in tumors after PD-1 blockade. Using immunoSEQ multiplex PCR, the repertoire was profiled, and TCRdb retains in-frame clones only, with some absent. The table shows around 60,000 clones, with around 80% occurring only once. The sequenced sample was PBMCs, obtained before anti-PD-1 treatment. All receptors come from a human donor with basal cell carcinoma. The CDR3 runs from the conserved cysteine through the conserved F or W. A D gene is named only where the DNA matches it firmly. The size field is filled for only some rows; it gives once, few, many or a size class.

J gene,clone size,V gene,D gene,CDR3 protein,CDR3 DNA
TRBJ1-5,-,TRBV6-2/TRBV6-3,-,CASSRTGSRSNQPQHF,TGTGCCAGCAGCCGAACAGGGAGCAGGAGCAATCAGCCCCAGCATTTT
TRBJ2-5,-,TRBV7-9,TRBD1,CASSGRQGATETQYF,TGTGCCAGCAGCGGGCGACAGGGGGCGACGGAGACCCAGTACTTC
TRBJ1-1,-,TRBV2,-,CASSDRQKNTEAFF,TGTGCCAGCAGTGACCGGCAGAAGAACACTGAAGCTTTCTTT
TRBJ1-2,-,TRBV9,-,CASSVLSTGLNYGYTF,TGTGCCAGCAGCGTACTATCAACGGGACTCAACTATGGCTACACCTTC
TRBJ2-5,-,TRBV5-1,TRBD2,CASSPTASGVLQETQYF,TGCGCCAGCAGCCCCACGGCTAGCGGGGTCCTTCAAGAGACCCAGTACTTC
TRBJ2-2,-,TRBV7-6,TRBD2,CASTLAGGPWGELFF,TGTGCCAGCACTCTAGCGGGGGGCCCTTGGGGGGAGCTGTTTTTT
TRBJ2-5,-,TRBV5-4,TRBD2,CASSLAGGLGETQYF,TGTGCCAGCAGCTTAGCGGGGGGGCTCGGGGAGACCCAGTACTTC
TRBJ1-3,-,TRBV30,-,CAWSVGISGNTIYF,TGTGCCTGGAGTGTTGGGATCTCTGGAAACACCATATATTTT
TRBJ1-1,once,TRBV4-1,-,CASSQAAGDRTLNTEAFF,TGCGCCAGCAGCCAAGCTGCCGGGGACCGTACCTTGAACACTGAAGCTTTCTTT
TRBJ2-4,-,TRBV27,TRBD1,CASSTLYRGRDENIQYF,TGTGCCAGCAGTACCCTCTACAGGGGGCGCGATGAAAACATTCAGTACTTC
TRBJ2-3,-,TRBV7-3,-,CASSSKAGPSTDTQYF,TGTGCCAGCAGCTCGAAGGCGGGGCCTAGCACAGATACGCAGTATTTT
TRBJ1-2,-,TRBV12-3/TRBV12-4,-,CASSLGGLYGYTF,TGTGCCAGCAGTTTAGGAGGGCTCTATGGCTACACCTTC
TRBJ1-1,-,TRBV7-9,-,CASSDRNTEAFF,TGTGCCAGCAGCGACAGGAACACTGAAGCTTTCTTT
TRBJ2-5,-,TRBV5-4,-,CASSRGQETQYF,TGTGCCAGCAGCAGGGGCCAAGAGACCCAGTACTTC
TRBJ1-5,-,TRBV3-1/TRBV3-2,-,CASSQDTSPSQPQHF,TGTGCCAGCAGCCAAGATACAAGCCCTTCTCAGCCCCAGCATTTT
TRBJ2-1,-,TRBV21-1,-,CASSKDPGDNEQFF,TGTGCCAGCAGCAAAGACCCCGGGGACAATGAGCAGTTCTTC
TRBJ2-5,-,TRBV7-7,TRBD2,CASSLALAGGQETQYF,TGTGCTAGCAGCTTAGCGCTAGCGGGGGGCCAAGAGACCCAGTACTTC
TRBJ2-7,-,TRBV6-2/TRBV6-3,TRBD2,CASSDPASGVYEQYF,TGTGCCAGCAGTGACCCCGCCAGCGGGGTGTACGAGCAGTACTTC
TRBJ2-1,-,TRBV30,TRBD2,CAWSPPPGTSGVSYNEQFF,TGTGCCTGGAGTCCCCCCCCGGGGACTAGCGGGGTTTCCTACAATGAGCAGTTCTTC
TRBJ1-2,-,TRBV5-6,-,CASSGWGAVSVIGYTF,TGTGCCAGCAGCGGGTGGGGTGCGGTTTCAGTGATCGGCTACACCTTC
TRBJ2-1,-,TRBV5-1,-,CASSLAPGLGNEQFF,TGCGCCAGCAGCTTGGCGCCAGGGCTGGGGAATGAGCAGTTCTTC
TRBJ1-2,-,TRBV3-1/TRBV3-2,TRBD1,CASSQVPGQGNYGYTF,TGTGCCAGCAGCCAAGTCCCGGGACAGGGGAACTATGGCTACACCTTC
TRBJ2-5,-,TRBV30,-,CAWSLGQETQYF,TGTGCCTGGAGTCTCGGGCAGGAGACCCAGTACTTC
TRBJ1-2,-,TRBV4-1,TRBD1,CASSQAGQGLYGYTF,TGCGCCAGCAGCCAAGCAGGACAGGGGCTCTATGGCTACACCTTC
TRBJ2-3,-,TRBV12-5,-,CASGLAIVSDTQYF,TGTGCTAGTGGTTTGGCAATTGTTTCAGATACGCAGTATTTT
TRBJ2-7,-,TRBV5-1,-,CASSFRAGGEQYF,TGCGCCAGCAGCTTTCGCGCCGGAGGCGAGCAGTACTTC
TRBJ2-3,-,TRBV25-1,-,CASSESYSPPGDTQYF,TGTGCCAGCAGTGAATCTTACAGCCCCCCTGGGGATACGCAGTATTTT
TRBJ2-1,few,TRBV2,-,CATLGYNEQFF,TGTGCCACCCTCGGGTACAATGAGCAGTTCTTC
TRBJ1-5,-,TRBV2,-,CASSVVGRIAQPQHF,TGTGCCAGCAGTGTTGTAGGGCGCATTGCTCAGCCCCAGCATTTT
TRBJ2-7,few,TRBV5-1,TRBD1,CASSAGDRVSYEQYF,TGCGCCAGCAGCGCTGGGGACAGGGTATCCTACGAGCAGTACTTC
TRBJ1-4,-,TRBV9,TRBD1,CASSLMGSPGGEKLFF,TGTGCCAGCAGCCTAATGGGTTCCCCAGGGGGGGAAAAACTGTTTTTT
TRBJ1-2,-,TRBV3-1/TRBV3-2,-,CASSSGTSSYGYTF,TGTGCCAGCAGCTCTGGGACGTCAAGCTATGGCTACACCTTC
TRBJ2-7,-,TRBV5-1,TRBD2,CASRGTSGGHTYEQYF,TGCGCCAGCAGGGGGACTAGCGGGGGTCACACCTACGAGCAGTACTTC